This T cell receptor (beta chain) appears in the sequencing data of a study of control samples from healthy donors and cancer patients. This clone was counted once. Libraries were prepared by immunoSEQ multiplex PCR; TCRdb keeps only in-frame clonotypes and omits some of them. The sample lists 80,000 to 100,000 clones, over 60% occurring once. The germline CDR1 and CDR2 sequences are MGHRA and YSYEKL. The CDR3 covers 17 residues. The V gene end was trimmed by 3 bases and the J gene end by 5 bases; junction bases not matched to a gene: 15. This TCR was sampled from a young woman in good health. Input material: blood. V is TRBV4-1 and J is TRBJ1-2, with 7 positions matching TRBD1. The CDR3 DNA sequence: TGCGCCAGCAGCCAGTCGACAGGGTTGCAAGAGGTATATGGCTACACCTTC. It is translated as CASSQSTGLQEVYGYTF.